This T cell receptor beta chain was obtained from a study of cytomegalovirus exposure and HLA in healthy donors. General study points: A prior analysis recorded that most TCR beta V segments were productive about 87% or about 30% of the time. The investigators catalogued under 200 TCR beta chains as cytomegalovirus-associated.

Concerning this clone: Its specificity is not known.

This CDR3 has 17 residues. In germline, CDR1 is SSHAT, CDR2 FNYEAQ (reference sequence). V shed 0 bases and J shed 5 bases, with 17 bases lying between them. PCR was performed using 60 Vbeta and 13 Jbeta primers. Repertoires were generated with immunoSEQ multiplex PCR, while TCRdb's copy carries only in-frame clones and drops some. The profile covers about 250,000 clones, with around 66% appearing a single time and 2% to 2.5% taken by the ten largest. The chain joins TRBV7-7 to TRBJ2-1; tentatively, D is TRBD1 (5 bases). Sample: PBMCs. This receptor was identified in a female donor in good health and CMV-seronegative. The CDR3 is CASSLAFRAGLNNEQFF. CDR3 coding DNA: TGTGCCAGCAGCTTAGCGTTTAGGGCAGGGTTGAACAATGAGCAGTTCTTC.